This T cell receptor beta chain appears in the sequencing data of a study of T cells in Graves' hyperthyroidism and ophthalmopathy (dated by TCRdb to the late 2010s). Regarding the research as a whole: Peripheral blood samples were taken at the time of initial diagnosis, prior to any treatment. TCR V-J signatures able to tell the groups apart were searched for in a discovery cohort of more than 90 patients, of whom under 45 had Graves' ophthalmopathy and 55 to 65 had stable Graves' hyperthyroidism. Prospective prediction of ophthalmopathy was tested in an independent validation cohort of 18 to 20 hyperthyroidism patients and 15 to 17 patients who later progressed to ophthalmopathy. The 75 to 100 discovery patients were divided at random into training and test sets in a 7:3 ratio. In addition, the study compared T-cell repertoires in thyroid tissue and in blood from five to seven Graves' hyperthyroidism patients. After sampling, hyperthyroidism patients received methimazole starting at 30 mg daily, and ophthalmopathy patients received high-dose intravenous methylprednisolone. TCR Vbeta CDR3 sequencing of 130 to 150 peripheral blood samples (under 45 ophthalmopathy, under 80 hyperthyroidism and 17 progressor patients) is reported in the paper. General study outcomes and caveats: Sample size was not statistically predetermined, and blinding of investigators to group allocation was not performed. In validation, the model predicted progression to ophthalmopathy a median of around 6.5 months before onset, with about 64% sensitivity and 72.22% specificity. In cross-validation, a model built on a 13 V-J signature told ophthalmopathy apart from stable hyperthyroidism with about 90% sensitivity and approximately 84% specificity, and in testing the same model reached 80%/75%. Most expanded thyroid clonotypes (frequency above 0.001) were also detected in blood, suggesting blood repertoires may reflect thyroid immune responses.

Concerning this clonotype itself: What this receptor recognizes is not known. The input lacks base qualities; no much larger clone sits a single base away.

Hyperthyroidism patients were aged 18 to 65 years and newly diagnosed, with disease duration of less than 2 months. The study excluded patients with uncontrolled infections, other autoimmune diseases, pregnancy or lactation. Diagnoses relied on clinical symptoms, serum thyroxine and TRAb, thyroid ultrasound and orbital computed tomography. For progressor patients, blood was drawn at the first diagnosis of hyperthyroidism, before any ophthalmopathy symptoms had appeared. PBMCs were separated from over 9 ml of fresh peripheral blood using Ficoll-Paque density gradient centrifugation. Progressor patients were first diagnosed with Graves' hyperthyroidism and then developed ophthalmopathy during follow-up. Total RNA was extracted with Trizol reagent, and quality was checked on an Agilent 2100 Bioanalyzer. The TCR beta CDR3 regions were amplified from the RNA transcripts. A first-round RT-PCR of the TCR CDR3 used the HTBI primer set with the Qiagen OneStep RT-PCR kit. A second multiplex PCR round built the libraries, followed by size selection and purification. Libraries were sequenced paired-end with 100 bp reads on an Illumina HiSeq2000. The original methods were these. SOAPnuke was used to process the raw data, with reads discarded if the reads contained adapters or uncalled bases, had a mean Phred below 15, or lacked an exact constant-primer or identifier match. COPE v1.2.5 was used to merge the high-quality paired reads, and each unique nucleotide sequence was defined as a clonotype. Clonotypes were aligned to IMGT TRBV, TRBD and TRBJ reference segments using MiTCR v1.1. Analysis was restricted to V-J combinations with a frequency above 0.0001, which covered 99% to 99.2% of repertoires. The TCS score was defined as F50 (clonal expansion) divided by E x V (chaos), with BLOSUM62-based TCRdist calculated between CDR3 peptides within each V-J. Welch's t-statistics and random forest reduced some 510 V-J features to roughly 13, which were used in a naive Bayes classifier (R e1071). Using fastp trimming at Q25 and MiXCR clonotype assembly, TCRdb reanalyzed the public sequencing data and kept in-frame beta chains. Every entry covers one CDR3 protein and lists the most common genes and DNA from its rows. The V and J calls were determined by TCRdb, not by the authors. Within this sample are 250,000 or so distinct CDR3 sequences, with 13% to 15% of them counted one time only. The ten largest clones capture roughly 13% of the sample.

The cysteine opens and the phenylalanine closes a CDR3 of 14 amino acids. Here the CDR3 DNA is all that survives: 42 bases in frame from base 1. V loses 4 bases, J loses 3 bases, and the germline ends lie 11 bases apart. The germline V gene supplies CDR1 SGHDT and CDR2 YYEEEE. Sequencing was performed on blood. This chain is built from TRBV5-6 and TRBJ1-5; possibly the D gene is TRBD1, per 5 matching bases. The sequence was collected from a middle-aged woman with Graves' hyperthyroidism that later progressed to Graves' ophthalmopathy. The DNA sequence reads TGTGCCAGCAGCGCAGGGTTGGCCAATCAGCCCCAGCATTTT. Protein translation: CASSAGLANQPQHF. With the portions outside the CDR3 filled from the reference TRBV5-6 and TRBJ1-5 genes, the complete variable region becomes DAGVTQSPTHLIKTRGQQVTLRCSPKSGHDTVSWYQQALGQGPQFIFQYYEEEERQRGNFPDRFSGHQFPNYSSELNVNALLLGDSALYLCASSAGLANQPQHFGDGTRLSIL.